This TCR beta chain was retrieved from a study of T cells in Graves' hyperthyroidism and ophthalmopathy. Findings of the study overall: Blood also showed most of the thyroid clonotypes that were expanded above 0.001.

V lost 8 bases and J lost 3; bases outside the gene matches: 9. Germline V gene sequence: CDR1 SGHNT, CDR2 YENEEA. The CDR3 spans 14 residues. Not enrolled were patients with uncontrolled infection, other autoimmune disease, pregnancy or lactation. Diagnoses were established using clinical symptoms, serum thyroxine and TRAb, thyroid ultrasound and orbital computed tomography. Ahead of any ophthalmopathy symptoms, the blood sample was obtained at the first diagnosis of hyperthyroidism. TCR beta CDR3 regions were amplified from RNA transcripts. The primer set for the first-round RT-PCR of the TCR CDR3 was HTBI. TCRdb itself ran the multiplex PCR reads through MiXCR, one entry per CDR3 protein. The table shows approximately 600,000 distinct CDR3 sequences, with 14% occurring only once. Of note for this clonotype: Its antigen is currently unknown.

Sequencing was carried out using blood. The origin of this receptor is a woman aged 25 to 39 with Graves' hyperthyroidism that later progressed to Graves' ophthalmopathy. The chain couples TRBV11-3 to TRBJ1-2; 7 bases map to TRBD1. Here the CDR3 reads CASSQGGRDYGYTF. CDR3 coding DNA: TGTGCCAGCTCGCAGGGGGGCAGGGACTATGGCTACACCTTC.